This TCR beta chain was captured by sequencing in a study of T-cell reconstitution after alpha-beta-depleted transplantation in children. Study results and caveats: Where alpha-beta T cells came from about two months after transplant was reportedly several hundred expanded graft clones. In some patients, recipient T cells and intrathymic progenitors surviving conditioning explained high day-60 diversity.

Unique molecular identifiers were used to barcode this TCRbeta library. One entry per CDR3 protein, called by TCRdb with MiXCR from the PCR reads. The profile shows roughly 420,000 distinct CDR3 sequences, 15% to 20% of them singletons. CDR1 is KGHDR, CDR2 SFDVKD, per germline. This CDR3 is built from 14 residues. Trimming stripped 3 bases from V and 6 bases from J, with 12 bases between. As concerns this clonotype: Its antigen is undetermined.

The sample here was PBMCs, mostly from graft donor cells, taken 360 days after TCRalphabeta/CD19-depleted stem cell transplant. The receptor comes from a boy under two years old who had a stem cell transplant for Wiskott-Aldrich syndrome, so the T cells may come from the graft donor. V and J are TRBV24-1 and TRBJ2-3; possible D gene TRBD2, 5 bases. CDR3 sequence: CATSDPSRGDTQYF. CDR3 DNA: TGTGCCACCAGTGATCCCAGTCGAGGGGATACGCAGTATTTT.